A single sample gave rise to the 21 T cell receptor beta chains below, sequenced in a study of cytomegalovirus exposure and HLA in healthy donors. Vbeta (60) and Jbeta (13) primers were used in the PCR. Profiling relied on immunoSEQ multiplex PCR, and the TCRdb table lists in-frame clones only, not all of them. The sample's table shows some 75,000 clones. Material for sequencing was PBMCs. Receptors were obtained from a man aged 35-49 years in good health and CMV-seronegative.

The chain combines TRBV11-2 with TRBJ1-5; unclear D gene. The CDR3 covers 15 residues. The germline gives CDR1 SGHAT, CDR2 FQNNGV. V was trimmed by 4 bases and J by 2 bases, leaving 12 bases between them. CDR3 coding DNA: TGTGCCAGCAGCTCGGACCAGAGGGGCAATCAGCCCCAGCATTTT. Amino acid sequence: CASSSDQRGNQPQHF.

The gene calls are TRBV5-4 and TRBJ2-5; 8 nucleotides match TRBD1. The J call may be in error: the DNA end matches TRBJ2-7 better. Germline CDR1 and CDR2: SGHNT and YYREEE (reference sequence). CDR3 length: 16 residues. As DNA, the CDR3 is TGTGCCAGCAGCTTGGGGGCTGACAGGGGCTCCTACGAGCAGTACTTC. This gives the protein CASSLGADRGSYEQYF.

This chain connects TRBV5-4 to TRBJ2-7, with 7 bases lining up with TRBD1. Germline V CDR1 and CDR2: SGHNT, YYREEE (reference sequence). The CDR3 is 15 residues long. After removal of 3 bases from V and 5 bases from J, the junction contained 11 bases not matched to a gene. CDR3 residues: CASSSPLTGNHEQYF. DNA of the CDR3: TGTGCCAGCAGCTCCCCCTTGACAGGGAACCACGAGCAGTACTTC.

J is TRBJ1-2 and V is TRBV28; D might be TRBD1 (5 bases). Looked up from germline, CDR1 is MDHEN and CDR2 is SYDVKM. The CDR3 loop spans 13 amino acids. V lost 2 bases and J lost 4, with 8 bases in between. CDR3 amino acids: CASSLDRVYGYTF. The CDR3 DNA follows: TGTGCCAGCAGTTTAGACAGAGTCTATGGCTACACCTTC.

V is TRBV6-4 and J is TRBJ2-1, with TRBD2 matching over 11 bases. V shed 6 bases and J 6 bases; nucleotides not matched to a gene: 16. The CDR3 is 18 residues long. Germline loops: CDR1 MRHNA, CDR2 SNTAGT. The CDR3: CASSRSGRASGFINEQFF. As DNA, the CDR3 is TGTGCCAGCAGCCGTAGCGGGAGGGCCTCAGGGTTTATCAATGAGCAGTTCTTC.

CDR3 in amino acids: CAWSVGGDGNTIYF. In DNA form, the CDR3 reads TGTGCCTGGAGTGTAGGGGGGGATGGAAACACCATATATTTT. The chain uses TRBV30 and TRBJ1-3, with D perhaps TRBD1 (6 bases). CDR1 GTSNPN and CDR2 SVGIG come from the germline V gene (reference sequence). CDR3 length: 14 residues. V was clipped by 0 bases and J by 3 bases, with 9 bases between them.

V usage is TRBV27 and J usage is TRBJ2-7; D call uncertain. The CDR3 contains 13 residues. Trimming removed 7 bases at V and 1 base at J, with 11 bases between. CDR1 and CDR2 from the germline V gene are MNHEY and SMNVEV (reference sequence). The CDR3 DNA reads TGTGCCAGCATTTCTCTAGTTTCCTACGAGCAGTACTTC. It encodes CASISLVSYEQYF.

The V and J genes are TRBV30 and TRBJ2-5; D is unresolved. Gene TRBJ2-7 matches the end of the DNA better, so the J call may be wrong. CDR3 length equals 11 residues. Per the germline V gene, CDR1 is GTSNPN and CDR2 is SVGIG (reference sequence). The CDR3 here is CAWSRVFEQYF. In DNA, the CDR3 is TGTGCCTGGAGCCGGGTCTTCGAGCAGTACTTC.

The gene calls are TRBV6-4 and TRBJ1-6, with 9 bases aligning to TRBD1. Per the germline V gene, CDR1 is MRHNA and CDR2 is SNTAGT. V trimming: 6 bases; J trimming: 6 bases; junction bases outside the gene matches: 6. The CDR3 consists of 15 residues. The CDR3 bases are TGTGCCAGCAGCCCCGGGGGACAGGGTAATTCACCCCTCCACTTT. Translating gives CASSPGGQGNSPLHF.

A word on this clone: This same CDR3 is encoded by further DNA sequences in the sample. V usage is TRBV5-1 and J usage is TRBJ2-7; D may be TRBD1 (6 bases). Deletions cut 4 bases from V and 4 bases from J, with 9 bases between. Germline V gene lookup returns CDR1 SGHRS and CDR2 YFSETQ. The CDR3 loop spans 12 amino acids. CDR3 in amino acids: CASSLQGYEQYF. CDR3 DNA: TGCGCCAGCAGCCTACAGGGTTACGAGCAGTACTTC. Together with reference TRBV5-1 and TRBJ2-7, the CDR3 gives the full variable domain: KAGVTQTPRYLIKTRGQQVTLSCSPISGHRSVSWYQQTPGQGLQFLFEYFSETQRNKGNFPGRFSGRQFSNSRSEMNVSTLELGDSALYLCASSLQGYEQYFGPGTRLTVT.

The chain recombines TRBV25-1 with TRBJ1-2; D unclear. The V end lost 4 bases, the J end lost 2 bases, and 8 bases lay between the germline ends. This CDR3 has 13 residues. The germline gives CDR1 MGHDK, CDR2 SYGVNS. The CDR3 coding sequence is TGTGCCAGCAGTGGTTGGGAGAACTATGGCTACACCTTC. Translation: CASSGWENYGYTF.

With respect to this clone: The sample has other DNA sequences that encode this CDR3 too. The chain is built from TRBV9 and TRBJ2-2; no clear D. This CDR3 spans 12 amino acids. Germline V gives CDR1 SGDLS, CDR2 YYNGEE. V was trimmed by 2 bases and J by 7 bases, leaving 6 bases between them. In DNA form, the CDR3 reads TGTGCCAGCAGCGTCAGAGGCGGGGAGCTGTTTTTT. Translation gives CASSVRGGELFF.

This rearrangement joins TRBV5-6 to TRBJ2-7; D is unresolved. V was shortened by 3 bases and J by 4 bases, with 8 bases between the two germline ends. This CDR3 has 12 amino acids. Germline-derived CDR1 and CDR2 are SGHDT and YYEEEE. CDR3 in DNA: TGTGCCAGCAGCTCTATATTGTACGAGCAGTACTTC. It encodes CASSSILYEQYF.

The gene calls are TRBV27 and TRBJ2-2; 10 bases match TRBD1. V trimming: 5 bases; J trimming: 6 bases; junction bases outside the gene matches: 15. The CDR3 has 18 amino acids. The germline CDR1 and CDR2 sequences are MNHEY and SMNVEV (reference sequence). DNA of the CDR3: TGTGCCAGCAGTGTACACCCGGGACAGGGGCTGGTTCCCGGGGAGCTGTTTTTT. Protein product: CASSVHPGQGLVPGELFF.

The rearrangement joins TRBV5-5 to TRBJ1-1; D not resolved. Germline lookup yields CDR1 SGHKS and CDR2 YYEKEE (reference sequence). Trimming stripped 6 bases from V and 4 bases from J, with 19 bases between. The CDR3 runs 15 residues. The CDR3 here is CASTYVPGVTTEAFF. Here the CDR3 DNA reads TGTGCCAGCACCTATGTGCCAGGCGTAACCACTGAAGCTTTCTTT.

The chain uses TRBV9 and TRBJ2-3; tentative D call: TRBD2 (7 bases). The germline V and J ends were trimmed by 0 bases and 2 bases, with 10 bases remaining between them. The CDR3 runs to 15 residues. Germline V CDR1 and CDR2: SGDLS, YYNGEE. CDR3 in amino acids: CASSVGGGYTDTQYF. DNA for the CDR3: TGTGCCAGCAGCGTAGGGGGGGGCTACACAGATACGCAGTATTTT.

Regarding this clone: The junction departs from the called germline gene at one end, perhaps through a read error. Distinct nucleotide sequences in the sample also encode this CDR3. The chain employs TRBV2 and TRBJ2-5; 9 nucleotides line up with TRBD1. The germline gives CDR1 SNHLY, CDR2 FYNNEI. The CDR3 consists of 12 residues. In DNA form, the CDR3 reads TGCGCCAGGAGGACAGGGGCTGAGACCCAGTACTTC. The encoded protein is CARRTGAETQYF.

J is TRBJ1-5 and V is TRBV28; possibly TRBD1 for D (6 bases). The V gene's germline CDR1 is MDHEN and CDR2 SYDVKM. This CDR3 has 14 residues. V lost 6 bases and J 0 bases, leaving 9 bases between the germline ends. The CDR3: CASRGAYSNQPQHF. Written as DNA, the CDR3 is TGTGCCAGCAGGGGGGCTTATAGCAATCAGCCCCAGCATTTT.

To note about this clone: The junction does not match germline at one end; this may be a read error. The chain couples TRBV6-5 to TRBJ2-7, with D maybe TRBD2 (5 bases). Germline lookup yields CDR1 MNHEY and CDR2 SVGAGI. The CDR3 has 16 residues. In DNA form, the CDR3 reads TGTGCCAGCAGTTACTCCCGGGGTTTTCCCTCCCACGAGCAGTACTTC. Its translation is CASSYSRGFPSHEQYF.

V and J are TRBV9 and TRBJ2-7; the match to TRBD2 covers 7 bases. Germline CDR1 is SGDLS and CDR2 is YYNGEE. Trimming removed 8 bases from V and 3 bases from J; junction bases left unmatched: 11. This CDR3 has 14 residues. The CDR3 coding sequence is TGTGCCAGTTCCGTCGGGGAGGGGTACTACGAGCAGTACTTC. Translating gives CASSVGEGYYEQYF. Full variable domain (outside the CDR3, taken from reference TRBV9 and TRBJ2-7): DSGVTQTPKHLITATGQRVTLRCSPRSGDLSVYWYQQSLDQGLQFLIQYYNGEERAKGNILERFSAQQFPDLHSELNLSSLELGDSALYFCASSVGEGYYEQYFGPGTRLTVT.

The V and J genes are TRBV10-3 and TRBJ2-2; 9 nucleotides align to TRBD1. J was trimmed by 5 bases and V by 2 bases; bases with no gene match: 6. Germline lookup yields CDR1 ENHRY and CDR2 SYGVKD. The CDR3 is 16 amino acids. The CDR3 reads CAISERRQGGTGELFF. CDR3 sequence (DNA): TGTGCCATCAGTGAGCGGCGACAGGGGGGGACCGGGGAGCTGTTTTTT.